A selection of T cell receptor beta chains follows, all from one sample in a study of shared clonotypes between healthy human individuals. The data were produced by immunoSEQ multiplex PCR, yet TCRdb's version contains in-frame clones alone and is incomplete. Of approximately 320,000 clones in the sample, around 67% were seen once. The sequencing sample was made of memory CD4+ T cells sorted from blood. The receptors shown here come from a young man in good health. The CDR3 runs from the conserved cysteine through the conserved F or W. The D gene is left open where the match is weak. Not every row has a clone size; where given, it reads once, few, many or a size class.

once	TRBV6-1	.	TRBJ2-3	CASSTPLFGDTQYF	TGTGCCAGCAGTACCCCGTTGTTTGGAGATACGCAGTATTTT
.	TRBV2	TRBD1	TRBJ2-7	CASTGQTSYEQYF	TGTGCCAGCACGGGACAGACCTCCTACGAGCAGTACTTC
.	TRBV6-6	.	TRBJ2-6	CASSITLGGANVLTF	TGTGCCAGCAGTATAACTCTGGGGGGGGCCAACGTCCTGACTTTC
few	TRBV2	TRBD1	TRBJ1-2	CASSLGQGLGYTF	TGTGCCAGCAGCCTAGGACAGGGGCTAGGCTACACCTTC
.	TRBV5-8	.	TRBJ1-5	CASSLAVRQSHQPQHF	TGTGCCAGCAGCTTGGCCGTGAGACAGAGTCATCAGCCCCAGCATTTT
.	TRBV7-8	.	TRBJ1-1	CASSLGLGFGTEAFF	TGTGCCAGCAGCTTAGGGTTAGGTTTCGGCACTGAAGCTTTCTTT
.	TRBV5-1	TRBD1	TRBJ1-4	CASSLETGIYEKLFF	TGCGCCAGCAGCTTGGAGACAGGGATTTATGAAAAACTGTTTTTT
.	TRBV7-6	.	TRBJ2-3	CASAGDTQYF	TGTGCCAGCGCTGGAGATACGCAGTATTTT
.	TRBV2	.	TRBJ2-7	CASRELGPYDEQYF	TGTGCCAGCCGAGAGCTTGGACCCTACGACGAGCAGTACTTC
.	TRBV2	TRBD1	TRBJ1-1	CASSKDREATEAFF	TGTGCCAGCAGTAAGGACAGGGAGGCCACTGAAGCTTTCTTT
.	TRBV9	.	TRBJ2-1	CASSVGQGWTNEQFF	TGTGCCAGCAGCGTAGGGCAGGGGTGGACCAATGAGCAGTTCTTC
many	TRBV19	.	TRBJ1-5	CASSVDRNQPQHF	TGTGCCAGTAGTGTGGACAGAAATCAGCCCCAGCATTTT
.	TRBV7-4	.	TRBJ2-5	CASSGGYQETQYF	TGTGCCAGCAGCGGGGGGTACCAAGAGACCCAGTACTTC
.	TRBV20-1	.	TRBJ2-1	CSAEGSYEQFF	TGCAGTGCTGAGGGCTCATATGAGCAGTTCTTC
.	TRBV25-1	.	TRBJ2-7	CASSPQGYEQYF	TGTGCCAGCAGCCCACAGGGCTACGAGCAGTACTTC
.	TRBV28	.	TRBJ1-2	CASSPQGGYYGYTF	TGTGCCAGCAGTCCCCAGGGAGGGTACTATGGCTACACCTTC
.	TRBV6-1	.	TRBJ2-3	CASGPRETGTDTQYF	TGTGCCAGCGGACCACGGGAGACCGGCACAGATACGCAGTATTTT
.	TRBV5-1	.	TRBJ2-3	CASSSDSTDTQYF	TGCGCCAGCAGCTCGGACAGCACAGATACGCAGTATTTT
.	TRBV18	.	TRBJ2-2	CASSQDTGELFF	TGTGCCAGCTCACAGGACACCGGGGAGCTGTTTTTT
.	TRBV2	TRBD2	TRBJ2-1	CASSVLAGPHEQFF	TGTGCCAGCAGTGTTCTAGCGGGACCCCATGAGCAGTTCTTC
.	TRBV5-5	TRBD1	TRBJ2-5	CASSLAGTGETQYF	TGTGCCAGCAGCTTGGCCGGGACAGGGGAGACCCAGTACTTC
.	TRBV5-5	.	TRBJ1-2	CASSLGGLGFGYTF	TGTGCCAGCAGCTTAGGCGGTCTGGGGTTTGGCTACACCTTC
few	TRBV14	.	TRBJ2-4	CASSQDRGARAKNIQYF	TGTGCCAGCAGCCAAGATCGGGGGGCTAGAGCCAAAAACATTCAGTACTTC
.	TRBV7-8	TRBD1	TRBJ1-4	CASSLGQGGEKLFF	TGTGCCAGCAGCCTTGGACAGGGTGGGGAAAAACTGTTTTTT
.	TRBV2	TRBD2	TRBJ2-5	CASANSGIEETQYF	TGTGCCAGCGCGAATAGCGGGATAGAGGAGACCCAGTACTTC
.	TRBV6-5	.	TRBJ2-2	CASSYTTGLPRGELFF	TGTGCCAGCAGTTACACTACGGGACTCCCTCGTGGGGAGCTGTTTTTT
.	TRBV2	.	TRBJ2-3	CASSEAPGRGTDTQYF	TGTGCCAGCAGTGAAGCGCCCGGGAGAGGGACAGATACGCAGTATTTT
.	TRBV2	.	TRBJ1-5	CASSEEGIQPQHF	TGTGCCAGCAGTGAAGAGGGTATTCAGCCCCAGCATTTT
.	TRBV5-6	.	TRBJ1-1	CASSLPNTEAFF	TGTGCCAGCAGCTTGCCGAACACTGAAGCTTTCTTT
.	TRBV14	TRBD1	TRBJ2-5	CASSQAGTEETQYF	TGTGCCAGCAGCCAAGCCGGGACAGAAGAGACCCAGTACTTC
few	TRBV9	.	TRBJ2-3	CASSVGPSRPDTQYF	TGTGCCAGCAGCGTAGGGCCGTCACGCCCAGATACGCAGTATTTT
few	TRBV2	.	TRBJ2-2	CASSDLFGELFF	TGTGCCAGCAGTGACTTATTCGGGGAGCTGTTTTTT
.	TRBV5-6	.	TRBJ2-1	CASSLERLYNEQFF	TGTGCCAGCAGCTTGGAGCGTCTCTACAATGAGCAGTTCTTC
.	TRBV9	.	TRBJ2-3	CASLEVTDTQYF	TGTGCCAGCTTAGAGGTCACAGATACGCAGTATTTT
.	TRBV7-6	.	TRBJ2-5	CASSLAGGGETQYF	TGTGCCAGCAGCTTAGCGGGAGGAGGAGAGACCCAGTACTTC
.	TRBV28	TRBD2	TRBJ2-3	CASSPGLAGFADTQYF	TGTGCCAGCAGCCCGGGACTAGCAGGATTCGCAGATACGCAGTATTTT
.	TRBV7-2	.	TRBJ2-5	CASSLGARLPEETQYF	TGTGCCAGCAGCTTAGGTGCGCGTTTGCCGGAGGAGACCCAGTACTTC
.	TRBV29-1	.	TRBJ1-1	CSGKTTVLDTEAFF	TGCAGCGGTAAAACGACAGTTTTGGACACTGAAGCTTTCTTT
.	TRBV19	.	TRBJ2-6	CASNPNSGANVLTF	TGTGCCAGTAATCCAAATTCTGGGGCCAACGTCCTGACTTTC
.	TRBV10-3	.	TRBJ2-3	CAISGQLGADTQYF	TGTGCCATCAGTGGACAGTTGGGAGCAGATACGCAGTATTTT
.	TRBV2	.	TRBJ2-5	CASSLLGGGETQYF	TGTGCCAGCAGCCTTCTGGGTGGGGGAGAGACCCAGTACTTC
few	TRBV29-1	.	TRBJ2-7	CSVIGITYEQYF	TGCAGCGTTATAGGAATCACCTACGAGCAGTACTTC
.	TRBV28	TRBD2	TRBJ2-1	CASSLGGRVDNEQFF	TGTGCCAGCAGTTTAGGCGGGAGAGTTGACAATGAGCAGTTCTTC
.	TRBV28	TRBD1	TRBJ1-1	CASSPGGAAFF	TGTGCCAGCAGTCCAGGGGGCGCAGCTTTCTTT
.	TRBV7-9	TRBD2	TRBJ2-2	CASSLAGVLAGGRTGELFF	TGTGCCAGCAGCTTAGCCGGAGTTCTAGCGGGAGGGCGGACCGGGGAGCTGTTTTTT
few	TRBV4-1	.	TRBJ2-7	CASKRGAGPYEQYF	TGCGCCAGCAAGCGCGGGGCGGGGCCCTACGAGCAGTACTTC
.	TRBV20-1	.	TRBJ2-7	CSASPNYEQYF	TGCAGTGCTAGCCCTAACTACGAGCAGTACTTC
.	TRBV7-6	.	TRBJ2-5	CASSQVGGAYQETQYF	TGTGCCAGCAGCCAAGTGGGCGGGGCTTACCAAGAGACCCAGTACTTC
few	TRBV18	TRBD1	TRBJ1-4	CASSPGGGNEKLFF	TGTGCCAGCTCACCAGGAGGGGGCAATGAAAAACTGTTTTTT
.	TRBV18	.	TRBJ2-1	CASSPRGSEQFF	TGTGCCAGCTCACCGAGGGGCAGTGAGCAGTTCTTC
.	TRBV18	TRBD1	TRBJ2-7	CASSPRDRSYEQYF	TGTGCCAGCTCACCCCGGGACAGAAGTTACGAGCAGTACTTC
.	TRBV18	.	TRBJ1-4	CASSTSGTSTNEKLFF	TGTGCCAGCTCAACTTCAGGGACTTCGACTAATGAAAAACTGTTTTTT
.	TRBV5-8	.	TRBJ2-5	CASSPGGQAWTQYF	TGTGCCAGCAGCCCCGGTGGGCAGGCGTGGACCCAGTACTTC
.	TRBV5-6	.	TRBJ2-7	CASSSKIRVGQTPYEQYF	TGTGCCAGCAGCTCTAAAATACGTGTCGGACAGACCCCCTACGAGCAGTACTTC
.	TRBV5-1	TRBD1	TRBJ1-4	CASHRGRENEKLFF	TGCGCCAGTCACAGGGGGCGCGAGAATGAAAAACTGTTTTTT